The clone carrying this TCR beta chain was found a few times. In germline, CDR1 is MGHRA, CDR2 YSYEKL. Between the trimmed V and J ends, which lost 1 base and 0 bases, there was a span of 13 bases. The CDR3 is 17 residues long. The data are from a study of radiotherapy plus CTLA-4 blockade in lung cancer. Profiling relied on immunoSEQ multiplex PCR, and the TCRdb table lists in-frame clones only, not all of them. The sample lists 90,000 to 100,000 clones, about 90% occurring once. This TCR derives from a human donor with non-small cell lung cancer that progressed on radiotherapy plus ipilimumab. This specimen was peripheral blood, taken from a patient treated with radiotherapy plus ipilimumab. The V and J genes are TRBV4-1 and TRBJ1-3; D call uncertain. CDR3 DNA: TGCGCCAGCAGCCAAGTGGAGGGAAGGAGCTCTGGAAACACCATATATTTT. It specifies CASSQVEGRSSGNTIYF.